Listed below are T cell receptor beta chains from one sample, sequenced in a study of T-cell memory formation after mild COVID-19. TCRdb analysed the 5' RACE reads with MiXCR anew, one entry per CDR3 protein. This sample carries nearly 350,000 distinct CDR3 sequences, 10% to 15% of them seen once, and the ten largest clones take about 20%. The specimen was PBMCs or a T cell subset sorted from them (not recorded which). These receptor sequences come from a man aged 18-30 years who had mild COVID-19 (a few samples of this study predate the infection). Cell type and time point are not known. CDR3s include the opening cysteine and the closing phenylalanine or tryptophan. The D gene is left open where the match is weak. Some rows have no size entry. The others give once, few or many, or a class for an expanded clone.

NA	TRBJ2-4	16	TRBD2	TRBV9	CASSVEPGGGRNIQYF
NA	TRBJ1-6	15	NA	TRBV6-5	CASSYIQGLDSPLHF
NA	TRBJ2-7	14	NA	TRBV4-2	CASSQAPALGEQYF
few	TRBJ1-3	14	NA	TRBV6-2/TRBV6-3	CASTRSSSGNTIYF
many	TRBJ1-1	13	TRBD1	TRBV7-9	CASSHDRGSEAFF
few	TRBJ1-4	14	NA	TRBV20-1	CSARGAGLDEKLFF
many	TRBJ2-6	15	NA	TRBV12-3/TRBV12-4	CASSPQGTGANVLTF
NA	TRBJ1-2	14	NA	TRBV5-1	CASSLADSGYGYTF
once	TRBJ2-1	13	NA	TRBV12-5	CASGAGDTNEQFF
many	TRBJ2-5	13	NA	TRBV7-2	CASSFQGRETQYF
many	TRBJ2-7	15	TRBD1	TRBV7-6	CASSLAGQDSYEQYF
NA	TRBJ1-2	16	TRBD1	TRBV9	CASSSRGGEGANGYTF
NA	TRBJ2-1	19	TRBD2	TRBV9	CASSVGSRVGLAGAGEQFF
NA	TRBJ1-1	15	TRBD1	TRBV2	CASRQGRGRQGEAFF
few	TRBJ2-1	12	NA	TRBV12-5	CASGNRDPEQFF
many	TRBJ2-3	14	NA	TRBV11-2	CASSGTGEVDTQYF
NA	TRBJ1-3	11	NA	TRBV13	CASSLRHTIYF
NA	TRBJ2-3	15	TRBD1	TRBV7-3	CASSLMGTGSDTQYF
few	TRBJ1-5	14	NA	TRBV12-3/TRBV12-4	CASSSATANQPQHF
NA	TRBJ2-3	12	NA	TRBV12-3/TRBV12-4	CASRSSTDTQYF
many	TRBJ1-6	13	NA	TRBV12-3/TRBV12-4	CASQSGVNSPLHF
many	TRBJ1-2	17	TRBD1	TRBV4-1	CASSPDGGQGALHGYTF
few	TRBJ2-3	17	NA	TRBV6-2/TRBV6-3	CASSYYVGGRNRDTQYF
NA	TRBJ2-2	14	NA	TRBV20-1	CSAPDLSSTGELFF
NA	TRBJ2-1	11	TRBD1	TRBV10-3	CATGAGTGEFF
few	TRBJ1-6	13	NA	TRBV7-9	CASSPTGGSPLHF
NA	TRBJ2-3	13	NA	TRBV7-6	CASSLNDADTQYF